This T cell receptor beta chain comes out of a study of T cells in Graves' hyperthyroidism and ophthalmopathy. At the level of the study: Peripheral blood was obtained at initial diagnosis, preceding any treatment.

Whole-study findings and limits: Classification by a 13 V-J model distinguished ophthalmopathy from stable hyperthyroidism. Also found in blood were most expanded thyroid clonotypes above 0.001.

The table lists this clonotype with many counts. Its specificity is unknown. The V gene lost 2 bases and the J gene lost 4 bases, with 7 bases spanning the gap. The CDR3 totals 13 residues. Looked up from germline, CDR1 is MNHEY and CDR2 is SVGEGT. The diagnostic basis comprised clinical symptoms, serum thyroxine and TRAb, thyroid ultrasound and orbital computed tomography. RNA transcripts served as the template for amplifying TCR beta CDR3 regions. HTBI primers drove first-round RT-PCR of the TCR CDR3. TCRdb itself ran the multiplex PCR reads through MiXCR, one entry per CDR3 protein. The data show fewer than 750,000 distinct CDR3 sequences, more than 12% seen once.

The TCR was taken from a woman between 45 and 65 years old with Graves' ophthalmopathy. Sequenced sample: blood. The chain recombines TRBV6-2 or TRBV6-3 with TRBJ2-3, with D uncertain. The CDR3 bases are TGTGCCAGCAGTTACAGGTTGGCAGATACGCAGTATTTT. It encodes CASSYRLADTQYF.